The 5 T cell receptor beta chains in this list originate from one sample, sequenced in a study of a mutant IDH1 vaccine in newly diagnosed glioma. Their target antigens are unknown. Time point in this sample: week 47, end of study. The content of each vaccine dose was 300 ug of mutant IDH1 20-mer peptide, and topical imiquimod accompanied it. Generated by immunoSEQ multiplex PCR, the TCRdb table keeps only in-frame clones and is missing some. The sample yields 30,000 to 40,000 clones, 90% seen once. The source was PBMCs, collected from a glioma patient whose treatment included an IDH1 peptide vaccine. These receptors were taken from a woman in her thirties or forties with glioma.

The J gene is TRBJ1-5, the V gene TRBV6-5, with D hard to call. The germline CDR1 and CDR2 sequences are MNHEY and SVGAGI. This CDR3 is built from 15 residues. V gave up 5 bases and J gave up 3 bases, with 14 bases separating them. CDR3 protein: CASSPLPGLNQPQHF. DNA of the CDR3: TGTGCCAGCAGTCCCCTCCCCGGACTCAATCAGCCCCAGCATTTT.

The V and J genes are TRBV7-6 and TRBJ1-2, with 7 bases identical to TRBD1. Trimming took 1 base from V and 8 from J; bases not matched to a gene: 7. The CDR3 runs to 14 residues. CDR1 and CDR2 from the germline V gene are SGHVS and FNYEAQ. The CDR3: CASSLDITGVGYTF. In nucleotides, the CDR3 is TGTGCCAGCAGCTTAGATATTACAGGGGTCGGCTACACCTTC.

This sequence joins TRBV10-3 and TRBJ1-5, with a weak D call TRBD1 (5 bases). Germline V gene data show CDR1 as ENHRY and CDR2 as SYGVKD. V lost 0 bases and J lost 5, with 8 bases in between. The CDR3 has 14 residues. The CDR3 here is CAISESAGYQPQHF. CDR3 bases: TGTGCCATCAGTGAGTCGGCAGGGTATCAGCCCCAGCATTTT.

This clone has only one observation. The chain employs TRBV6-5 and TRBJ1-1, with D possibly TRBD1 on 6 matching bases. The CDR3 loop spans 13 amino acids. Trimming took 6 bases from V and 4 from J, leaving 12 bases between them. CDR1 is MNHEY and CDR2 is SVGAGI in the germline V gene. This CDR3 reads CASRMTGSTEAFF. Written as DNA, the CDR3 is TGTGCCAGCAGGATGACAGGTAGCACTGAAGCTTTCTTT.

The table lists this clone with a count of one. The chain carries TRBV5-1 and TRBJ2-5; 9 bases align to TRBD1. From germline, CDR1 is SGHRS and CDR2 YFSETQ. Trimming at V came to 4 bases and at J to 5 bases, leaving 9 bases not matched to a gene. This CDR3 is 15 amino acids long. The chain's CDR3 is CASSLNRGQGETQYF. The CDR3 coding sequence is TGCGCCAGCAGCCTCAACAGGGGGCAGGGGGAGACCCAGTACTTC.